Listed below are T cell receptor beta chains from one sample, sequenced in a study of cytomegalovirus exposure and HLA in healthy donors. The assay was immunoSEQ multiplex PCR, and TCRdb's table has in-frame clones only and misses some. The sample has 150,000 to 180,000 clones, approximately 80% seen once; the top ten hold roughly 5.3%. Input material: PBMCs. The receptor set was obtained from a woman aged 40 to 50 in good health and CMV-seropositive. The conserved cysteine and the conserved F or W are not part of the CDR3 here.

TRBV7-6 13 ASSSTGTGSFEQY
TRBV15 15 ATSSLNPSGIPDTQY
TRBV29-1 14 SVEDLAQGIPYGYS
TRBV7-9 10 ASSFPEQPQH
TRBV14 16 ASSRLRDRGLSNEKLF
TRBV18 14 ASSPPGQGTNREQY
TRBV19 13 ASSITSGFTGELF
TRBV6-5 10 ASSYLGAEAF
TRBV6-6 13 ASSYSAGGPLEQY
TRBV9 11 ASSVYSNQPQH
TRBV19 14 ASSTRTSGNTGELF
TRBV27 11 ASSFLANNEQF
TRBV14 14 ASSQWRGGRGTEAF
TRBV2 11 ASREDRVYEQY
TRBV2 9 ASRGSGELF
TRBV7-9 13 ASSPIGQSQETQY
TRBV25-1 12 ASSESYGNYEQY
TRBV5-1 9 ASSFGEMRY
TRBV5-1 10 ASSSGAGELF
TRBV5-5 11 ASSPTGLYEQY
TRBV20-1 9 SARSNTEAF
TRBV6-1 12 ASSFTGGTSEAF
TRBV13 13 ASSFYQDRAEKLF
TRBV2 12 ASRPSSGANVLT
TRBV5-1 12 ASSLEAGPATQY
TRBV28 13 ASSIRGWANQPQH